The clone carrying this T cell receptor (beta chain) has just a few counts. The antigen remains undetermined. The data stem from a study of early T cells in non-severe SARS-CoV-2 infection. At the level of the study: The chains were unpaired, and the sequenced material was bulk RNA from unsorted whole blood.

From germline, CDR1 is LNHNV and CDR2 YYDKDF (reference sequence). This CDR3 comprises 18 residues. V lost 4 bases to trimming and J lost 0 bases; unmatched junction nucleotides: 12. Findings of the study overall: Anti-spike CD8 responses were favored by VDJdb matching, which missed private and CD4 specificities.

As part of library construction, unique molecular identifiers were attached to individual cDNA molecules. A single record per CDR3 protein comes from TCRdb applying MiXCR to the 5' RACE reads. The sample has tens of thousands of distinct CDR3 sequences, over 9% seen once; the top ten hold under 2%. The source is an adult who was a healthcare worker with PCR-confirmed SARS-CoV-2 infection or an uninfected control (not recorded which). This rearrangement joins TRBV15 to TRBJ2-7; TRBD1 agrees at 10 bases. Sequenced input: whole blood. CDR3 DNA sequence: TGTGCCACCAGCAAGGAGGGGACAGGGGCGCCGAACTCCTACGAGCAGTACTTC. Translation: CATSKEGTGAPNSYEQYF.